These T cell receptor beta chains were read from a single sample in a study of OX40 agonist ivuxolimab in advanced cancers. Assay: immunoSEQ multiplex PCR; the TCRdb copy retains only in-frame clones and omits some. This sample yields more than 95,000 clones, of which about 90% are seen a single time; approximately 0.81% belongs to the top ten. This sample comprised CD4+ or CD8+ T cells sorted from blood, obtained in a trial of the OX40 agonist ivuxolimab. Receptors originate from an adult with an advanced solid tumor such as melanoma, head and neck, liver or kidney cancer. Each CDR3 is given with its conserved first and last residue. D genes are given only for firm matches. Rows may omit the clone size; those that give it use once, few, many or a size class.

size: NA; J: TRBJ1-6; V: TRBV5-1; D: NA; DNA: TGCGCCAGCAGCTTGGAAGGGAATGGTAATTCACCCCTCCACTTT; CDR3: CASSLEGNGNSPLHF
size: NA; J: TRBJ1-4; V: TRBV7-2; D: NA; DNA: TGTGCCAGCACCCTTAACGGGGGAACTAAATTGTTTTTT; CDR3: CASTLNGGTKLFF
size: NA; J: TRBJ2-3; V: TRBV10-2; D: TRBD2; DNA: TGCGCCAGCAGTGATCGAGGACAGGAGGGGACTAGCGGGAGGTATACGCAGTATTTT; CDR3: CASSDRGQEGTSGRYTQYF
size: NA; J: TRBJ2-7; V: TRBV14; D: NA; DNA: TGTGCCAGCAGCCATACGACAGTATACGAGCAGTACTTC; CDR3: CASSHTTVYEQYF
size: once; J: TRBJ2-4; V: TRBV6-1; D: NA; DNA: TGTGCCAGCAGTTTCACAGAAGCCAAAAACATTCAGTACTTC; CDR3: CASSFTEAKNIQYF
size: NA; J: TRBJ1-3; V: TRBV7-9; D: NA; DNA: TGTGCCAGCCTGCCCCGAGCGGGAGGAAACACCATATATTTT; CDR3: CASLPRAGGNTIYF
size: NA; J: TRBJ2-1; V: TRBV19; D: NA; DNA: TGTGCCAGTAGTAAAGGGACCAACAATGAGCAGTTCTTC; CDR3: CASSKGTNNEQFF
size: NA; J: TRBJ1-1; V: TRBV30; D: TRBD1; DNA: TGTGCCTGGAGTGCTCATCCCGGACAGGGGATGAACACTGAAGCTTTCTTT; CDR3: CAWSAHPGQGMNTEAFF
size: NA; J: TRBJ2-3; V: TRBV4-2; D: TRBD2; DNA: TGTGCCAGCAGTCTTAGCGGGAGTGCAGGAGGATCCACAGATACGCAGTATTTT; CDR3: CASSLSGSAGGSTDTQYF
size: NA; J: TRBJ2-1; V: TRBV28; D: NA; DNA: TGTGCCAGCAGTTTATGGGGATACAATGAGCAGTTCTTC; CDR3: CASSLWGYNEQFF
size: NA; J: TRBJ1-3; V: TRBV6-5; D: NA; DNA: TGTGCCAGCACCCCTTCGGTCAGCTCTGGAAACACCATATATTTT; CDR3: CASTPSVSSGNTIYF
size: NA; J: TRBJ1-4; V: TRBV5-4; D: NA; DNA: TGTGCCAGCAGCTTCGATGCAACTAATGAAAAACTGTTTTTT; CDR3: CASSFDATNEKLFF
size: NA; J: TRBJ2-3; V: TRBV9; D: NA; DNA: TGTGCCAGCAGGGCGGCATCCGCCGGGCCCACAGATACGCAGTATTTT; CDR3: CASRAASAGPTDTQYF
size: NA; J: TRBJ2-3; V: TRBV27; D: NA; DNA: TGTGCCAGCAGTCCCCTGCTGAACAGTGTTACTAGCACAGATACGCAGTATTTT; CDR3: CASSPLLNSVTSTDTQYF
size: NA; J: TRBJ2-7; V: TRBV19; D: TRBD2; DNA: TGTGCCAGTAGCCTCGGTGGAACTAGCGGGAGGGGTGCTTACGAGCAGTACTTC; CDR3: CASSLGGTSGRGAYEQYF
size: NA; J: TRBJ2-5; V: TRBV28; D: NA; DNA: TGTGCCAGCAGTTTGGAGAAGGGGGTCACCCAGTACTTC; CDR3: CASSLEKGVTQYF
size: once; J: TRBJ2-5; V: TRBV5-1; D: TRBD1; DNA: TGCGCCAGCAGCCAAGGGACAGGGGGCGACGAGACCCAGTACTTC; CDR3: CASSQGTGGDETQYF
size: NA; J: TRBJ2-3; V: TRBV7-6; D: NA; DNA: TGTGCCAGCAGCTTAGATCCCGGCAGGGTTACGCAGTATTTT; CDR3: CASSLDPGRVTQYF
size: NA; J: TRBJ2-1; V: TRBV10-1; D: TRBD2; DNA: TGCGCCAGCAGTGACTGTGCGCGGGAGTCGATATACAATGAGCAGTTCTTC; CDR3: CASSDCARESIYNEQFF
size: NA; J: TRBJ2-3; V: TRBV5-4; D: TRBD2; DNA: TGTGCCAGCAGCAGTGGACTAGCGGGGGGGGGCCCTAGCACAGATACGCAGTATTTT; CDR3: CASSSGLAGGGPSTDTQYF
size: once; J: TRBJ1-3; V: TRBV18; D: TRBD1; DNA: TGTGCCAGCTCACTACACGGACAGGGGACTGGAAACACCATATATTTT; CDR3: CASSLHGQGTGNTIYF
size: NA; J: TRBJ1-4; V: TRBV6-1; D: NA; DNA: TGTGCCAGCAGGACATCCACTAATGAAAAACTGTTTTTT; CDR3: CASRTSTNEKLFF
size: few; J: TRBJ1-5; V: TRBV6-5; D: TRBD1; DNA: TGTGCCAGCAGTACGACAGGGAAACAGCCCCAGCATTTT; CDR3: CASSTTGKQPQHF
size: NA; J: TRBJ2-7; V: TRBV7-2; D: NA; DNA: TGTGCCAGCAGCTTAGCGCGAGGCGGCGAGCAGTACTTC; CDR3: CASSLARGGEQYF
size: once; J: TRBJ1-1; V: TRBV11-2; D: NA; DNA: TGTGCCAGCAGCCACCAGTACGCAGGGAACACTGAAGCTTTCTTT; CDR3: CASSHQYAGNTEAFF
size: NA; J: TRBJ2-7; V: TRBV7-2; D: NA; DNA: TGTGCCAGCAGCTTAGATGGGTTCTCCTACGAGCAGTACTTC; CDR3: CASSLDGFSYEQYF
size: NA; J: TRBJ2-3; V: TRBV28; D: TRBD1; DNA: TGTGCCACCGACATAATACAGGGGGCCGGCGCAGATACGCAGTATTTT; CDR3: CATDIIQGAGADTQYF
size: NA; J: TRBJ2-3; V: TRBV4-3; D: NA; DNA: TGCGCCAGCAGCCAAGCCCGCCAGGGGGGACGTGGAGATACGCAGTATTTT; CDR3: CASSQARQGGRGDTQYF
size: NA; J: TRBJ2-5; V: TRBV18; D: TRBD1; DNA: TGTGCCAGCTCACCAGCCCGGACAGGGGGTTTAGAGACCCAGTACTTC; CDR3: CASSPARTGGLETQYF
size: NA; J: TRBJ2-7; V: TRBV6-5; D: NA; DNA: TGTGCCAGAACCGGAGCGGTGAAACCCTACGAGCAGTACTTC; CDR3: CARTGAVKPYEQYF
size: NA; J: TRBJ1-2; V: TRBV7-2; D: TRBD1; DNA: TGTGCCAGCAGCTCCAGCGACAGGGCCGGAGGCTACACCTTC; CDR3: CASSSSDRAGGYTF
size: NA; J: TRBJ1-2; V: TRBV6-5; D: NA; DNA: TGTGCCAGCAGTCTGGACGGTAACTATGGCTACACCTTC; CDR3: CASSLDGNYGYTF
size: NA; J: TRBJ1-1; V: TRBV5-6; D: NA; DNA: TGTGCCAGCAGCTTGGTGGGGGAAAGTGAAGCTTTCTTT; CDR3: CASSLVGESEAFF
size: once; J: TRBJ2-7; V: TRBV18; D: NA; DNA: TGTGCCAGCTCACCACGGGCCCCAGATTCACTCTCCTACGAGCAGTACTTC; CDR3: CASSPRAPDSLSYEQYF
size: NA; J: TRBJ2-5; V: TRBV29-1; D: NA; DNA: TGCAGCGTTGACTCCCAGGGAGAGACCCAGTACTTC; CDR3: CSVDSQGETQYF
size: NA; J: TRBJ1-3; V: TRBV5-1; D: NA; DNA: TGCGCCAGTGGCAGATCCACAGGTTTCTCTGGAAACACCATATATTTT; CDR3: CASGRSTGFSGNTIYF
size: few; J: TRBJ1-5; V: TRBV6-1; D: NA; DNA: TGTGCCAGCAGTTGGGACGGGTATAGCAATCAGCCCCAGCATTTT; CDR3: CASSWDGYSNQPQHF
size: NA; J: TRBJ1-4; V: TRBV10-3; D: NA; DNA: TGTGCCTCATCAGCGGAGGGTGAAAAACTGTTTTTT; CDR3: CASSAEGEKLFF
size: NA; J: TRBJ1-2; V: TRBV20-1; D: NA; DNA: TGCAGTGCTAGTGTTTTGTATGGCTACACCTTC; CDR3: CSASVLYGYTF
size: NA; J: TRBJ1-4; V: TRBV5-6; D: NA; DNA: TGTGCCAGCAGCCCGTACGGGACATACGGGGAAAAACTGTTTTTT; CDR3: CASSPYGTYGEKLFF
size: NA; J: TRBJ2-7; V: TRBV7-9; D: NA; DNA: TGTGCCAGCAGCTTAGAGAGCTACGAGCAGTACTTC; CDR3: CASSLESYEQYF
size: NA; J: TRBJ2-1; V: TRBV5-1; D: TRBD2; DNA: TGCGCCAGCAGCCCACCTTTAGCGGGAACCTATACTGAGCAGTTCTTC; CDR3: CASSPPLAGTYTEQFF
size: NA; J: TRBJ1-1; V: TRBV10-3; D: NA; DNA: TGTGCCATCAGTGAGTCTCTTTCAGCGTTGAACACTGAAGCTTTCTTT; CDR3: CAISESLSALNTEAFF
size: NA; J: TRBJ2-1; V: TRBV7-3; D: TRBD2; DNA: TGTGCCAGCAGCTTAACGGCGGGAGCAGATCCGGGCGAGCAGTTCTTC; CDR3: CASSLTAGADPGEQFF
size: few; J: TRBJ2-7; V: TRBV7-9; D: TRBD1; DNA: TGTGCCAGCAGCCCCGGACAGGGGATCGGCGAGCAGTACTTC; CDR3: CASSPGQGIGEQYF
size: NA; J: TRBJ2-5; V: TRBV5-1; D: TRBD1; DNA: TGCGCCAGCAGCCCGGGACAGGGGGAGACCCAGTACTTC; CDR3: CASSPGQGETQYF
size: once; J: TRBJ2-1; V: TRBV11-2; D: NA; DNA: TGTGCCAGCAGCTTAGCGATCTCCTACAATGAGCAGTTCTTC; CDR3: CASSLAISYNEQFF